One and the same sample provided the 20 T cell receptor beta chains below, sequenced in a study of OX40 agonist ivuxolimab in advanced cancers. TCRdb's copy holds only in-frame clones and misses some; the assay was immunoSEQ multiplex PCR. The repertoire consists of roughly 48,000 clones, with 70% to 90% occurring once and the leading ten covering around 10%. The sequencing here drew on CD4+ or CD8+ T cells sorted from blood, taken in a trial of the OX40 agonist ivuxolimab. These receptors were taken from an adult with an advanced solid tumor such as melanoma, head and neck, liver or kidney cancer.

The V and J genes are TRBV9 and TRBJ2-1; the D is unclear. Per germline, CDR1 SGDLS and CDR2 YYNGEE. Between the trimmed V and J ends, which lost 4 bases and 4 bases, there was a span of 9 bases. The CDR3 is made up of 13 amino acids. Written as DNA, the CDR3 is TGTGCCAGCAGCCGGGCCGGTTACAATGAGCAGTTCTTC. Translated: CASSRAGYNEQFF.

The chain carries TRBV18 and TRBJ2-2; unclear D gene. V lost 6 bases, J lost 3 bases, and 8 bases lay in between. The CDR3 totals 13 residues. Looked up from germline, CDR1 is KGHSH and CDR2 is LQKENI. The CDR3 region is CASSAMDTGELFF. The CDR3 DNA reads as TGTGCCAGCTCTGCAATGGACACCGGGGAGCTGTTTTTT.

A note on this clone: This sample also contains other DNA sequences that code for the same CDR3. In DNA form, the CDR3 reads TGCAGCGTTGACACAGATACGCAGTATTTT. Amino acid sequence: CSVDTDTQYF. The J gene is TRBJ2-3, the V gene TRBV29-1; no clear D gene. Germline-derived CDR1 and CDR2 are SQVTM and ANQGSEA. Trimming took 3 bases from V and 2 from J, leaving 0 bases between them. The CDR3 is made up of 10 amino acids.

This sequence joins TRBV25-1 and TRBJ2-5, with 9 bases identical to TRBD1. The junction had 8 bases not matched to a gene; V was cut back by 5 bases and J by 4 bases. Germline V lookup: CDR1 MGHDK, CDR2 SYGVNS. The CDR3 loop spans 15 amino acids. The CDR3 DNA sequence: TGTGCCAGCAGTTTCTCCGGGACAGGGAGAGAGACCCAGTACTTC. The encoded protein is CASSFSGTGRETQYF.

The V and J genes are TRBV28 and TRBJ2-7; D perhaps matches TRBD1 (6 bases). This CDR3 has 11 amino acids. In germline, CDR1 is MDHEN, CDR2 SYDVKM. Trimming took 8 bases from V and 3 from J, leaving 8 bases between them. As DNA, the CDR3 is TGTGCCAGCTCGGACAGCTACGAGCAGTACTTC. Encoded protein: CASSDSYEQYF.

This CDR3 reads CASSAQERYEQFF. CDR3 nucleotide sequence: TGTGCCAGCAGCGCACAAGAACGGTATGAGCAGTTCTTC. The genes are TRBV5-6 and TRBJ2-1, with D unclear. The germline gives CDR1 SGHDT, CDR2 YYEEEE. Between the trimmed V and J ends, which lost 4 bases and 8 bases, there was a span of 13 bases. CDR3 length: 13 amino acids.

The V gene is TRBV7-8, the J gene TRBJ2-2, with a possible D match to TRBD1 (6 bases). V was shortened by 0 bases and J by 9 bases, with 17 bases between the two germline ends. This CDR3 spans 16 amino acids. CDR1 and CDR2 (germline): SGHVS, FQNEAQ. CDR3 nucleotides: TGTGCCAGCAGCTTAGCGGGCAGGGGAGTCGACCGGGAGCTGTTTTTT. Protein: CASSLAGRGVDRELFF. Using reference TRBV7-8 and TRBJ2-2 for the parts outside the CDR3, the full variable domain is GAGVSQSPRYKVAKRGQDVALRCDPISGHVSLFWYQQALGQGPEFLTYFQNEAQLDKSGLPSDRFFAERPEGSVSTLKIQRTQQEDSAVYLCASSLAGRGVDRELFFGEGSRLTVL.

The V and J genes are TRBV4-1 and TRBJ1-1, with D possibly matching TRBD1 (6 bases). CDR1 is MGHRA, CDR2 YSYEKL, per germline. Deletions cut 1 base from V and 6 bases from J, with 18 bases between. The CDR3 length is 16 residues. CDR3 residues: CASSQARGGLVAEAFF. CDR3 sequence (DNA): TGCGCCAGCAGCCAAGCCCGCGGGGGGCTAGTTGCTGAAGCTTTCTTT.

The genes are TRBV28 and TRBJ2-3; TRBD1 or TRBD2 may be the D gene (5 bases each). The germline V and J ends were trimmed by 3 bases and 2 bases, with 9 bases remaining between them. Germline V gene data show CDR1 as MDHEN and CDR2 as SYDVKM. The CDR3 is 14 residues long. The DNA for the CDR3 is TGTGCCAGCAGTTTCCGGGACCACACAGATACGCAGTATTTT. It specifies CASSFRDHTDTQYF.

CDR3 in amino acids: CASTNLVNKNIQYF. The DNA of the CDR3 is TGTGCCAGCACCAACTTAGTAAACAAAAACATTCAGTACTTC. The V gene is TRBV11-2, the J gene TRBJ2-4, with D hard to call. The CDR3 has 14 residues. V gave up 7 bases and J gave up 3 bases, with 13 bases separating them. CDR1 is SGHAT and CDR2 is FQNNGV in the germline V gene.

This chain links TRBV5-4 with TRBJ1-2; possible D gene TRBD1, 5 bases. Germline assignment: CDR1 SGHNT and CDR2 YYREEE (reference sequence). Deletions cut 1 base from V and 0 bases from J, with 10 bases between. The CDR3 is 15 amino acids. The DNA of the CDR3 is TGTGCCAGCAGCTTGAATTACAGGACTAACTATGGCTACACCTTC. This codes for CASSLNYRTNYGYTF. The variable domain in full, with the rest retrieved from reference TRBV5-4 and TRBJ1-2, is ETGVTQSPTHLIKTRGQQVTLRCSSQSGHNTVSWYQQALGQGPQFIFQYYREEENGRGNFPPRFSGLQFPNYSSELNVNALELDDSALYLCASSLNYRTNYGYTFGSGTRLTVV.

V gene TRBV19 combines with J gene TRBJ1-2; D remains ambiguous. Germline V gene sequence: CDR1 LNHDA, CDR2 SQIVND (reference sequence). Trimming cost V 5 bases and J 10 bases, with 5 bases left between them. The length of the CDR3 is 9 residues. The CDR3 spells CASSLLYTF. CDR3 coding DNA: TGTGCCAGTAGTCTACTCTACACCTTC.

The V and J genes are TRBV28 and TRBJ1-4; D is undetermined. This CDR3 spans 13 amino acids. Germline lookup yields CDR1 MDHEN and CDR2 SYDVKM. V was pared by 8 bases and J by 10 bases, with 17 bases between. The CDR3 spells CASLEGLRGKLFF. The DNA for the CDR3 is TGTGCCAGCCTGGAGGGCCTCCGAGGAAAACTGTTTTTT.

The V call is TRBV6-4, the J call TRBJ2-3, with D maybe TRBD2 (5 bases). This CDR3 spans 15 amino acids. CDR1 is MRHNA, CDR2 SNTAGT, per germline. The ends were cut back, 3 bases at V and 2 bases at J, with 12 bases in the middle. CDR3 residues: CASSETNHFTDTQYF. CDR3 bases: TGTGCCAGCAGTGAGACTAACCACTTCACAGATACGCAGTATTTT.

This chain uses TRBV11-2 with TRBJ2-2; D might be TRBD2 (6 bases). V gave up 5 bases and J gave up 1 base, with 17 bases separating them. The CDR3 consists of 17 residues. CDR1 and CDR2 from the germline V gene are SGHAT and FQNNGV. The CDR3 nucleotides read TGTGCCAGCAGCATCCTATTCGGGAGAAAGAACACCGGGGAGCTGTTTTTT. Translation: CASSILFGRKNTGELFF. Full variable domain (rest looked up from reference TRBV11-2 and TRBJ2-2): EAGVAQSPRYKIIEKRQSVAFWCNPISGHATLYWYQQILGQGPKLLIQFQNNGVVDDSQLPKDRFSAERLKGVDSTLKIQPAKLEDSAVYLCASSILFGRKNTGELFFGEGSRLTVL.

This clone was seen more than once but under ten times. The rearrangement links TRBV30 to TRBJ1-1; 7 bases fit TRBD1. The CDR3 totals 13 residues. CDR1 GTSNPN and CDR2 SVGIG come from the germline V gene (reference sequence). J lost 0 bases, V lost 3 bases, and 1 base had no gene match. The chain's CDR3 is CAWRGQLNTEAFF. CDR3 sequence (DNA): TGTGCCTGGAGGGGACAGCTGAACACTGAAGCTTTCTTT. Based on the CDR3 plus reference TRBV30 and TRBJ1-1, the full variable domain is SQTIHQWPATLVQPVGSPLSLECTVEGTSNPNLYWYRQAAGRGLQLLFYSVGIGQISSEVPQNLSASRPQDRQFILSSKKLLLSDSGFYLCAWRGQLNTEAFFGQGTRLTVV.

The CDR3 nucleotides read TGTGCCAGCAGTGAAACGGGAGTGGGTATCAATGAGCAGTTCTTC. Amino acid sequence: CASSETGVGINEQFF. J is TRBJ2-1 and V is TRBV2; a possible D gene is TRBD2 (6 bases). Germline CDR1 is SNHLY and CDR2 is FYNNEI. This CDR3 region has 15 residues. Trimming took off 2 bases at V and 6 bases at J, with 14 bases between the two ends.

This chain connects TRBV30 to TRBJ2-6; D is uncertain. Germline V gives CDR1 GTSNPN, CDR2 SVGIG (reference sequence). The CDR3 totals 13 residues. The V gene lost 0 bases and the J gene lost 4 bases, with 4 bases spanning the gap. The CDR3 nucleotides read TGTGCCTGGAGTGTCGGAGGGGCCAACGTCCTGACTTTC. Translation gives CAWSVGGANVLTF.

This chain connects TRBV29-1 to TRBJ1-2; TRBD1 agrees at 7 bases. Trimming cost V 4 bases and J 5 bases; bases outside gene matches: 7. The germline CDR1 and CDR2 sequences are SQVTM and ANQGSEA. CDR3 length equals 13 residues. The CDR3 DNA reads TGCAGCGTTGGACAGGGTAGAGAATATGGCTACACCTTC. Its protein product is CSVGQGREYGYTF.

The chain is built from TRBV5-8 and TRBJ2-5; 7 nucleotides agree with TRBD1. Per the germline V gene, CDR1 is SGHTS and CDR2 is YDEGEE. This CDR3 has 13 residues. V lost 4 bases to trimming and J lost 2 bases; unmatched junction nucleotides: 2. The CDR3 DNA is TGTGCCAGCAGCCGGGACAGTCAAGAGACCCAGTACTTC. Its translation is CASSRDSQETQYF.